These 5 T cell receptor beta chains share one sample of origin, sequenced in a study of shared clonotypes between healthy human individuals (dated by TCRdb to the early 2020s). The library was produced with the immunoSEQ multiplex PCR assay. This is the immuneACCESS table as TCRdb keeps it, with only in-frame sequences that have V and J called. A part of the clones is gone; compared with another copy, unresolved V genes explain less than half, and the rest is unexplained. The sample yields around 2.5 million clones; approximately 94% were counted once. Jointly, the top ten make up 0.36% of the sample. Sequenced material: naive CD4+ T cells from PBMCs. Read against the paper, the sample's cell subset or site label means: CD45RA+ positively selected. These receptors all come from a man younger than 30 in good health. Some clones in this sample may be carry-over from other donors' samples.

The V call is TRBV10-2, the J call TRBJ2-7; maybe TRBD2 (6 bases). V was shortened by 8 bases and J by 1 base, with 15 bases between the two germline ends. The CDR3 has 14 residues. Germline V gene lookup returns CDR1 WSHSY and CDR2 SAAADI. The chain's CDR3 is CASVLTRDSYEQYF. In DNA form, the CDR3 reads TGCGCCAGCGTCCTGACTAGGGATTCCTACGAGCAGTACTTC.

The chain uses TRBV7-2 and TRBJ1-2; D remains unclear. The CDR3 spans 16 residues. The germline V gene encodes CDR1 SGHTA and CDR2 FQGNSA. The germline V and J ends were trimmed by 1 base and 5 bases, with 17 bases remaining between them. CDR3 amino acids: CASSLVYQAIGYGYTF. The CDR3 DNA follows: TGTGCCAGCAGCTTAGTCTACCAGGCTATAGGGTATGGCTACACCTTC.

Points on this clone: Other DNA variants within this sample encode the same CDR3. Here the CDR3 reads CASSSPAGGTDTQYF. The CDR3, as DNA: TGCGCCAGCAGCTCTCCAGCGGGGGGCACAGATACGCAGTATTTT. J is TRBJ2-3 and V is TRBV5-1; TRBD2 matches at 8 bases. Germline V gene sequence: CDR1 SGHRS, CDR2 YFSETQ. Unmatched junction bases numbered 4, after V lost 3 bases and J lost 1 base. The CDR3 sequence is 15 residues long.

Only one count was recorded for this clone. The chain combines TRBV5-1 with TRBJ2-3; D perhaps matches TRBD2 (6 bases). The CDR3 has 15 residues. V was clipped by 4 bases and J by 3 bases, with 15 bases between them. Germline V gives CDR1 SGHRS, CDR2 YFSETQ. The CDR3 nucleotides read TGCGCCAGCAGCCCTACTTTGGGGGGAACAGATACGCAGTATTTT. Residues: CASSPTLGGTDTQYF.

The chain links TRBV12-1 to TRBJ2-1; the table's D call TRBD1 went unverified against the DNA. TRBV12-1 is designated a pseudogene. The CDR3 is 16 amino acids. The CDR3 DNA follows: TGTGCCAGCAAAGATACAGGGAAGAGATCCTACAATGAGCAGTTCTTC. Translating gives CASKDTGKRSYNEQFF.